Below are 9 T cell receptor beta chains sequenced from a single sample in a study of a mutant IDH1 vaccine in newly diagnosed glioma. Method: immunoSEQ multiplex PCR; TCRdb's copy keeps in-frame clones and lacks some. The sample lists about 38,000 clones, 92% occurring once. The time point was: baseline, week 1 (first vaccination visit). Treatment denoted: pre-vaccination baseline after standard-of-care therapy. The specimen comprised PBMCs, sampled from a glioma patient treated with radiotherapy, temozolomide or both. These receptors originate from a man aged 18 to 35 with glioma.

V is TRBV7-2 and J is TRBJ2-7; no reliable D call. Looked up from germline, CDR1 is SGHTA and CDR2 is FQGNSA. V was clipped by 5 bases and J by 7 bases, with 12 bases between them. This CDR3 region has 12 residues. The CDR3 DNA follows: TGTGCCAGCAGCCCCGCGCTGGGGGAGCAGTACTTC. This gives the protein CASSPALGEQYF.

V and J are TRBV19 and TRBJ2-1; D is undetermined. This CDR3 spans 14 amino acids. CDR1 and CDR2 from the germline V gene are LNHDA and SQIVND (reference sequence). With 7 bases removed from V and 4 bases from J, the gap between germline ends came to 14 bases. CDR3 region: CASTLSGVYNEQFF. CDR3 DNA sequence: TGTGCCAGTACCCTCTCCGGAGTGTACAATGAGCAGTTCTTC.

The chain combines TRBV5-1 with TRBJ2-1; 12 bases are shared with TRBD2. Per germline, CDR1 SGHRS and CDR2 YFSETQ. V lost 0 bases, J lost 7 bases, and 5 bases stayed unmatched. There are 16 residues in the CDR3. This CDR3 is CASSLGLAGGDNEQFF. In DNA form, the CDR3 reads TGCGCCAGCAGCTTGGGGCTAGCGGGAGGGGATAATGAGCAGTTCTTC. Based on the CDR3 plus reference TRBV5-1 and TRBJ2-1, the full variable domain is KAGVTQTPRYLIKTRGQQVTLSCSPISGHRSVSWYQQTPGQGLQFLFEYFSETQRNKGNFPGRFSGRQFSNSRSEMNVSTLELGDSALYLCASSLGLAGGDNEQFFGPGTRLTVL.

The V gene is TRBV6-5, the J gene TRBJ1-1, with D tentatively TRBD1 (6 bases). Between the trimmed V and J ends, which lost 3 bases and 0 bases, there was a span of 14 bases. The CDR3 has 16 residues. Germline values: CDR1 MNHEY, CDR2 SVGAGI. DNA for the CDR3: TGTGCCAGCAGTTATCTGCCGGGGGCCCTGAACACTGAAGCTTTCTTT. This translates into CASSYLPGALNTEAFF.

The gene calls are TRBV30 and TRBJ1-1; D unresolved. The germline V and J ends were trimmed by 4 bases and 0 bases, with 12 bases remaining between them. In germline, CDR1 is GTSNPN, CDR2 SVGIG (reference sequence). The CDR3 consists of 14 residues. The CDR3 region has the DNA TGTGCCTGGACCATAAACCGGGTGAACACTGAAGCTTTCTTT. Translation: CAWTINRVNTEAFF.

The chain has TRBV7-2 and TRBJ2-1; D remains ambiguous. Trimming took 3 bases from V and 4 from J, leaving 10 bases between them. The CDR3 runs to 14 residues. CDR1 is SGHTA, CDR2 FQGNSA, per germline. The CDR3 sequence is CASSLGLGYNEQFF. The CDR3 DNA reads as TGTGCCAGCAGCTTGGGTCTCGGGTACAATGAGCAGTTCTTC.

V gene TRBV7-8 combines with J gene TRBJ1-1; 7 positions agree with TRBD1. Germline V gene lookup returns CDR1 SGHVS and CDR2 FQNEAQ. There are 14 residues in the CDR3. V shed 7 bases and J 6 bases; nucleotides not matched to a gene: 11. The CDR3 nucleotides are TGTGCCAGCACCAGACAGGGTAGTAGGGCTGAAGCTTTCTTT. Its translation: CASTRQGSRAEAFF. Full variable domain (outside the CDR3, taken from reference TRBV7-8 and TRBJ1-1): GAGVSQSPRYKVAKRGQDVALRCDPISGHVSLFWYQQALGQGPEFLTYFQNEAQLDKSGLPSDRFFAERPEGSVSTLKIQRTQQEDSAVYLCASTRQGSRAEAFFGQGTRLTVV.

V usage is TRBV7-9 and J usage is TRBJ1-2; TRBD1 is a possible D gene (5 bases). Germline lookup yields CDR1 SEHNR and CDR2 FQNEAQ (reference sequence). The V gene lost 5 bases and the J gene lost 5 bases, with 15 bases spanning the gap. This CDR3 has 14 residues. This chain's CDR3 is CASSPGPVLYGYTF. The CDR3 bases are TGTGCCAGCAGCCCGGGGCCAGTCCTTTATGGCTACACCTTC.

This clone occurred once. V usage is TRBV6-1 and J usage is TRBJ2-7, with D uncertain. Per germline, CDR1 MNHNS and CDR2 SASEGT. V lost 2 bases and J 5 bases, leaving 7 bases between the germline ends. The CDR3 totals 12 residues. The CDR3 reads CASSEKSNEQYF. Here the CDR3 DNA reads TGTGCCAGCAGTGAAAAATCCAACGAGCAGTACTTC.